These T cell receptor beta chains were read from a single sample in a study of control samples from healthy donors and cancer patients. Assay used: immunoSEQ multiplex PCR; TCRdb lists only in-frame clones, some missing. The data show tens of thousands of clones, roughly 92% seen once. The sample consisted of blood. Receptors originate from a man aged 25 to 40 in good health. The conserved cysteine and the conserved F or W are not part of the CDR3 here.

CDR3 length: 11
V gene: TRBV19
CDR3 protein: ASTAQGGQTQY

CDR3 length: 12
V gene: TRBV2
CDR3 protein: ASSQGFSNQPQH

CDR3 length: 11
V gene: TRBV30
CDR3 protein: ADRTANTGELF

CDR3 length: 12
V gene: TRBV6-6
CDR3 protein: ASSRGRVGEKLF

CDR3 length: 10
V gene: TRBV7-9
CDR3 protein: ASSYGLDGLF

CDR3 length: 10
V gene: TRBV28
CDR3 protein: ASSLSGFGAY

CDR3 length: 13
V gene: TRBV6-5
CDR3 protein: ASSRGQGGTDTQY

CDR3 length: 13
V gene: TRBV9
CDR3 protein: ASSVEGVGTGELF

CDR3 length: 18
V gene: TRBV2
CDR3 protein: ASSQQGGIWGLRLKRPQH

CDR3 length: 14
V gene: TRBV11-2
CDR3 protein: ASSLSRHRSSYEQY

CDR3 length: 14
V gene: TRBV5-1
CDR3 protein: ASSRSGGQSPYEQY

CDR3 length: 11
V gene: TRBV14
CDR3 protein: ASSQEGGTEAF

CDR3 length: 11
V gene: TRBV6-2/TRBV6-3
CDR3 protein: ASSYSKGTLVF

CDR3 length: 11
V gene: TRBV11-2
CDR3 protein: ASSQTEKSGYT

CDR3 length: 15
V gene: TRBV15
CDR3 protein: ATSQTGASRANEKLF

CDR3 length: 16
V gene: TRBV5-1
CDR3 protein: ASSLVSNVQGLDSPLH

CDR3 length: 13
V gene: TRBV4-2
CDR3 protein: ASSHDRTVNTEAF

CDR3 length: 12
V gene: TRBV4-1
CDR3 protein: ASSQAASSTEAF

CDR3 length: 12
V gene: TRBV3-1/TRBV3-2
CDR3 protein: ASSLGLAEETQY

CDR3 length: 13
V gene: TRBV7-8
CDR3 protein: ASSLSGGGRYEQY

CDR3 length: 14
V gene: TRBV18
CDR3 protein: ASSTGQGADNEKLF

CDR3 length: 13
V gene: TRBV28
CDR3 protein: ASSFGGLSNQPQH

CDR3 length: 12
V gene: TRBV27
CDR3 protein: ASSFASGRAEQY

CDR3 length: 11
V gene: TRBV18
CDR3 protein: ASSPTIENEQF

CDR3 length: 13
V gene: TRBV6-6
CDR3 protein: ASSTGTGGSYGAF

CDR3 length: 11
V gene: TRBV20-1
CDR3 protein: SASLGSTGELF

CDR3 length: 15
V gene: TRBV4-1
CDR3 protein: ASSQDRGGRVYNEQF

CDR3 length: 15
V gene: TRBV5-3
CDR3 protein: ARSLPPTSGGFNEQY

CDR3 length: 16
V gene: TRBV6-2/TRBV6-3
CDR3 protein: ASSYSATGQTMNTEAF

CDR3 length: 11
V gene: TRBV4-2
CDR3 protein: ASSQDERDPQH

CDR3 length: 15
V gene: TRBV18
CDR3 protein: ASSPPVGLSSGNTIY

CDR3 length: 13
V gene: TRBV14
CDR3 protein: ASERTGSSGNTIY

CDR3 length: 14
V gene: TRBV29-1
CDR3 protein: SVNGWAAGVQETQY

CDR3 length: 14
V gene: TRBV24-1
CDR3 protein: ATSDLHRASGNTIY

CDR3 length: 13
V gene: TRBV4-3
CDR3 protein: ASSQEDSSNTEAF

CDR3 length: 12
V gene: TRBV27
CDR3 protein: ASSLSGGSYEQY

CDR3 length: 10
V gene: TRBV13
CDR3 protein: ASSSGVTTKF

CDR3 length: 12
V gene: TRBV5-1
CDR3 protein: ASSSLPGTEGYT

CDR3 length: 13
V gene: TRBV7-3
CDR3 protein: ASSLIAGPGQPQH

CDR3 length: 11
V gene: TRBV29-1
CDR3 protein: SVQTVVNTEAF

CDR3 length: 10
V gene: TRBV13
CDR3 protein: ASSSQGNTIY

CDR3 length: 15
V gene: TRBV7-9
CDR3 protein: ASSLVSGTAPFSEQY

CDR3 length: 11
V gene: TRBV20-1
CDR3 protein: SASKGSDTEAF

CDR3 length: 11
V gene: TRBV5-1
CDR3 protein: ASSLGGSSEAF

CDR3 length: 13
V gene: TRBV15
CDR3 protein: ATTGGNGGNQPQH

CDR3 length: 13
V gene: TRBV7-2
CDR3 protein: ASSPQSGGFAEQY

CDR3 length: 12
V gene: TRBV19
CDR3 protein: AGRGGATNSPLH

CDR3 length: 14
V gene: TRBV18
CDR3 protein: ASSPTNGGDYNEQF

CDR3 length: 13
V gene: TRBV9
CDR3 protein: ASGTGWTSGNTIY

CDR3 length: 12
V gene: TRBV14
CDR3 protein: ASSQEGTWGGYT

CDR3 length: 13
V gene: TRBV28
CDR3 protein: ASRADRYSGNTIY

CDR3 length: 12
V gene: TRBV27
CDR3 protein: ASSLGWGNYGYT

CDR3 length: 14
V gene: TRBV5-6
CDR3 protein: ASSLGAGGPDQPQH

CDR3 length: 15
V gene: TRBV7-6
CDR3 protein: ASSLGTGKATNEKLF

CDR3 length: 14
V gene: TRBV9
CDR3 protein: ASSGGTGPNTGELF